Each of the 16 T cell receptor beta chains below was sequenced from the same sample in a study of long-term antiretroviral therapy in people with HIV (dated by TCRdb to the early 2020s). Sequencing of the TRB variable region was done with the immunoSEQ hsTCRB v3.0 assay at survey level resolution. As stored in TCRdb, this immuneACCESS dataset retains in-frame rearrangements with V and J assigned. A fraction of the clones does not appear; measured against another copy, unresolved V genes explain less than half of the discrepancy, and the remainder lacks a known reason. The sample table shows over 20,000 clones, and about 82% are seen once. Of the sample, roughly an eighth is held by the ten largest clones. Sequencing used unsorted PBMCs, obtained 1.6 years after starting antiretroviral therapy. These receptor sequences come from a man aged 35 to 55 with HIV.

The chain links TRBV28 to TRBJ1-2, with D tentatively TRBD1 (6 bases). Trimming left V 4 bases short and J 4 bases short, with 16 bases between. CDR3 size: 15 residues. Germline V gene sequence: CDR1 MDHEN, CDR2 SYDVKM. The CDR3 loop is CASSSHRQARYGYTF. CDR3 DNA sequence: TGTGCCAGCAGTTCCCACCGACAGGCACGCTATGGCTACACCTTC.

The chain has TRBV13 and TRBJ2-1, with a weak D call TRBD2 (6 bases). Per the germline V gene, CDR1 is PRHDT and CDR2 is FYEKMQ (reference sequence). Trimming removed 5 bases from V and 7 bases from J, with 15 bases in between. The CDR3 runs 14 residues. The CDR3 region has the DNA TGTGCCAGCAGCAACCGGGGGTACCAAAATGAGCAGTTCTTC. Amino acid sequence: CASSNRGYQNEQFF.

The chain links TRBV5-1 to TRBJ2-2, with D possibly called TRBD1 or TRBD2 (5 bases each). CDR1 is SGHRS and CDR2 is YFSETQ in the germline V gene. Trimming took 4 bases from V and 4 from J, leaving 11 bases between them. CDR3 length equals 14 residues. The CDR3 region has the DNA TGCGCCAGCAGCCGGGACCCAGGCACCGGGGAGCTGTTTTTT. The encoded protein is CASSRDPGTGELFF.

V is TRBV27 and J is TRBJ1-2; tentatively, D is TRBD1 (5 bases). CDR3 length: 17 amino acids. Germline V lookup: CDR1 MNHEY, CDR2 SMNVEV (reference sequence). With 3 bases removed from V and 0 bases from J, the gap between germline ends came to 17 bases. CDR3 DNA sequence: TGTGCCAGCAGTTTGCTAGGGGCGGGCAAGTCTAACTATGGCTACACCTTC. The encoded protein is CASSLLGAGKSNYGYTF.

The CDR3, as DNA: TGTGCCATCAGTGAGACACGACGGAGGGAGGCAGATACGCAGTATTTT. This codes for CAISETRRREADTQYF. The gene calls are TRBV10-3 and TRBJ2-3; the D gene is possibly TRBD2 (6 bases). Trimming took off 2 bases at V and 4 bases at J, with 16 bases between the two ends. CDR1 is ENHRY, CDR2 SYGVKD, per germline. The CDR3 consists of 16 residues.

J is TRBJ1-1 and V is TRBV27; 7 bases map to TRBD1. The V and J ends lost 3 bases and 3 bases, in that order; junction bases with no gene match: 7. This CDR3 has 15 residues. Per germline, CDR1 MNHEY and CDR2 SMNVEV (reference sequence). The CDR3 nucleotides read TGTGCCAGCAGTTTGGGACAGTCTAGGGACACTGAAGCTTTCTTT. Translated, it gives CASSLGQSRDTEAFF.

DNA for the CDR3: TGCGCCAGCAGTACGGGACAGGGGGCGGGGGACCTATCTGGGGCCAACGTCCTGACTTTC. Translation: CASSTGQGAGDLSGANVLTF. The chain recombines TRBV5-1 with TRBJ2-6; 12 bases fit TRBD1. Unmatched junction bases numbered 13, after V lost 5 bases and J lost 1 base. CDR1 and CDR2 (germline): SGHRS, YFSETQ. The CDR3 has 20 amino acids.

J is TRBJ1-2 and V is TRBV11-2, with 7 bases identical to TRBD1. J gave up 6 bases and V 8 bases, and 6 bases lay outside the gene matches. Germline CDR1 and CDR2: SGHAT and FQNNGV. The CDR3 has 12 residues. The CDR3 reads CASGTTGDGYTF. Written as DNA, the CDR3 is TGTGCCAGCGGAACCACAGGGGATGGCTACACCTTC. Full variable domain (remainder filled in from reference TRBV11-2 and TRBJ1-2): EAGVAQSPRYKIIEKRQSVAFWCNPISGHATLYWYQQILGQGPKLLIQFQNNGVVDDSQLPKDRFSAERLKGVDSTLKIQPAKLEDSAVYLCASGTTGDGYTFGSGTRLTVV.

This clone was seen a single time. V usage is TRBV6-1 and J usage is TRBJ1-1; 7 bases line up with TRBD1. The V and J ends lost 6 bases and 5 bases, in that order; junction bases with no gene match: 12. The CDR3 spans 15 residues. Germline-derived CDR1 and CDR2 are MNHNS and SASEGT. CDR3 nucleotides: TGTGCCAGCAGAGCGCTACAGGGGTGGAGAACTGAAGCTTTCTTT. This translates into CASRALQGWRTEAFF.

The rearrangement joins TRBV6-6 to TRBJ2-1; a weak D match, TRBD1 (5 bases). The CDR3 extends over 16 amino acids. Trimming removed 2 bases from V and 5 bases from J, with 16 bases in between. Germline lookup yields CDR1 MNHNY and CDR2 SVGAGI (reference sequence). This CDR3 reads CASSYRAGKPNNEQFF. The CDR3 DNA reads as TGTGCCAGCAGTTACCGGGCAGGGAAGCCAAACAATGAGCAGTTCTTC.

V usage is TRBV5-1 and J usage is TRBJ2-5; 10 nucleotides match TRBD2. The germline V gene has CDR1 SGHRS and CDR2 YFSETQ. The CDR3 runs to 16 residues. The ends lost 4 bases at V and 4 bases at J; junction bases unmatched: 10. The CDR3 coding sequence is TGCGCCAGCAGCACCAGAAGCGGGAGGGCCGCAGAGACCCAGTACTTC. Its translation is CASSTRSGRAAETQYF. Based on the CDR3 plus reference TRBV5-1 and TRBJ2-5, the full variable domain is KAGVTQTPRYLIKTRGQQVTLSCSPISGHRSVSWYQQTPGQGLQFLFEYFSETQRNKGNFPGRFSGRQFSNSRSEMNVSTLELGDSALYLCASSTRSGRAAETQYFGPGTRLLVL.

The chain uses TRBV9 and TRBJ1-2; the D gene is possibly TRBD1 (5 bases). CDR1 is SGDLS and CDR2 is YYNGEE in the germline V gene. The CDR3 spans 16 residues. V was cut by 0 bases and J by 8 bases, with 20 bases left in between. DNA for the CDR3: TGTGCCAGCAGCGTAGGTAGGGGCTTAACCCCATACGGCTACACCTTC. Protein sequence: CASSVGRGLTPYGYTF.

J is TRBJ1-2 and V is TRBV29-1; 7 positions match TRBD1. The J segment lost 2 bases and the V segment lost 3 bases, leaving 3 bases of the junction unmatched. This CDR3 has 13 residues. The germline V gene has CDR1 SQVTM and CDR2 ANQGSEA. The chain's CDR3 is CSVEGQRNYGYTF. The DNA of the CDR3 is TGCAGCGTTGAGGGACAGAGGAACTATGGCTACACCTTC. Looking up the rest from reference TRBV29-1 and TRBJ1-2 gives the full variable domain: SAVISQKPSRDICQRGTSLTIQCQVDSQVTMMFWYRQQPGQSLTLIATANQGSEATYESGFVIDKFPISRPNLTFSTLTVSNMSPEDSSIYLCSVEGQRNYGYTFGSGTRLTVV.

This chain connects TRBV7-8 to TRBJ1-2; tentative D call: TRBD1 (5 bases). This CDR3 contains 15 residues. Trimming pared 2 bases from V and 0 bases from J, leaving 10 bases between. Looked up from germline, CDR1 is SGHVS and CDR2 is FQNEAQ. CDR3 nucleotides: TGTGCCAGCAGCTTAACGAGAGGGGCTAACTATGGCTACACCTTC. Residues: CASSLTRGANYGYTF.

V is TRBV5-1 and J is TRBJ1-5; D may be TRBD1 (6 bases). The germline V and J ends were trimmed by 0 bases and 3 bases, with 16 bases remaining between them. The CDR3 runs 17 residues. Germline CDR1 is SGHRS and CDR2 is YFSETQ. CDR3 DNA: TGCGCCAGCAGCTTGGGACCTCAGGGGAGAAACAATCAGCCCCAGCATTTT. This translates into CASSLGPQGRNNQPQHF.

This chain uses TRBV6-6 with TRBJ1-6; no clear D gene. The V gene lost 6 bases and the J gene lost 9 bases, with 15 bases spanning the gap. There are 14 residues in the CDR3. Germline V gene lookup returns CDR1 MNHNY and CDR2 SVGAGI (reference sequence). CDR3 in amino acids: CASRSQAGGSPLHF. CDR3 nucleotide sequence: TGTGCCAGCAGATCCCAGGCGGGAGGTTCACCCCTCCACTTT.